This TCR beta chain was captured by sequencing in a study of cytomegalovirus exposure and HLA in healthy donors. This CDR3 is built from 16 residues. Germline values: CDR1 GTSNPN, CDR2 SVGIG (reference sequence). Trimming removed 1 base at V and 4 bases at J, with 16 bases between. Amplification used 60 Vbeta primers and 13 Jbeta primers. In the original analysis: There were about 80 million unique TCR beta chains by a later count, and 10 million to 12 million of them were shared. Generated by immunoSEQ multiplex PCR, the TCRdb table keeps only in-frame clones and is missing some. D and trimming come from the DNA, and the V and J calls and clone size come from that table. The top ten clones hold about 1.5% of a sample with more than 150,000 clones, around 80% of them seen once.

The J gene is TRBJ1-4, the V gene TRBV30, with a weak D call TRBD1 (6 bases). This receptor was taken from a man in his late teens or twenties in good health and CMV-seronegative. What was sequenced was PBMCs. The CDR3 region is CAWSALERGFNEKLFF. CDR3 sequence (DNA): TGTGCCTGGAGTGCCCTCGAGAGGGGGTTTAATGAAAAACTGTTTTTT.